A selection of T cell receptor beta chains follows, all from one sample in a study of OX40 agonist ivuxolimab in advanced cancers. Only in-frame clones appear in the TCRdb table, and some are missing; sequencing was by immunoSEQ multiplex PCR. Among approximately 15,000 clones listed, over 75% were seen once. Specimen: CD4+ or CD8+ T cells sorted from blood, collected in a trial of the OX40 agonist ivuxolimab. The receptors here all came from an adult with an advanced solid tumor such as melanoma, head and neck, liver or kidney cancer. Each CDR3 is given with its conserved first and last residue. D genes are given only for firm matches. Some rows mark clone size as missing; the rest say once, few, many or name a class of expanded clone.

j_call d_call clone_size v_call cdr3_nt cdr3_aa
TRBJ2-7 TRBD1 few TRBV9 TGTGCCAGCAGCTCGGCACCGGGACAGGCTACCTACGAGCAGTACTTC CASSSAPGQATYEQYF
TRBJ1-2 NA NA TRBV4-3 TGCGCCAGCAGCGTCACAGGGAACTATGGCTACACCTTC CASSVTGNYGYTF
TRBJ1-4 NA few TRBV7-8 TGTGCCAGCAGCTTAGCCGTCACTAATGAAAAACTGTTTTTT CASSLAVTNEKLFF
TRBJ2-3 NA NA TRBV5-5 TGTGCCAGCACCGAGACAGATACGCAGTATTTT CASTETDTQYF
TRBJ1-2 TRBD1 NA TRBV11-3 TGTGCCAGCAGCTTAGTGGGACAGGGAAGTGGCTACACCTTC CASSLVGQGSGYTF
TRBJ1-2 NA NA TRBV6-5 TGTGCCAGCAGGGACTTCAACTATGGCTACACCTTC CASRDFNYGYTF
TRBJ2-1 TRBD2 once TRBV7-2 TGTGCCAGCAGCCCCCCAGCGGGGCACAATGAGCAGCTCTTC CASSPPAGHNEQLF
TRBJ2-7 NA once TRBV29-1 TGCAGCGTTGAATCGGACACACTCCACGAGCAGTACTTC CSVESDTLHEQYF
TRBJ1-2 TRBD1 NA TRBV11-2 TGTGCCAGCAGCCCGCCTCGACAGGGGGGCTATGGCTACACCTTC CASSPPRQGGYGYTF
TRBJ2-1 NA NA TRBV11-1 TGTGCCAGCAGCTTAGCTGACAGATACAATGAGCAGTTCTTC CASSLADRYNEQFF
TRBJ2-1 TRBD2 NA TRBV7-9 TGTGCCAGCGAGGGACTAGCGGGAGCCCAGGGCTCCTACAATGAGCAGTTCTTC CASEGLAGAQGSYNEQFF
TRBJ2-7 TRBD1 once TRBV5-4 TGTGCCAGCACCCCAGGGACAGGGGGAACCCACGAGCAGTACTTC CASTPGTGGTHEQYF
TRBJ2-7 NA NA TRBV9 TGTGCCAGCAGCGTAGCGGAGGCTAGGGCCTACGAGCAGTACTTC CASSVAEARAYEQYF
TRBJ2-7 NA NA TRBV7-8 TGTGCCAGCAGCGCCCCGGGGGCGGGACTATCCTACGAGCAGTACTTC CASSAPGAGLSYEQYF
TRBJ2-5 TRBD1 few TRBV19 TGTGCCAGTAGTTCCCCGCCAGACAGGGATCAAGAGACCCAGTACTTC CASSSPPDRDQETQYF
TRBJ2-3 NA NA TRBV4-1 TGCGCCAGCAGCCAAGATCATCGAAGCACAGATACGCAGTATTTT CASSQDHRSTDTQYF
TRBJ1-3 NA NA TRBV4-1 TGCGCCAGCAGCCAAGGAGTACAAGGGGGATCTGGAAACACCATATATTTT CASSQGVQGGSGNTIYF
TRBJ2-4 NA medium-sized TRBV18 TGTGCCAGCTCATCAACCCCTTTGGACAACCCCAAAAACATTCAGTACTTC CASSSTPLDNPKNIQYF
TRBJ2-7 TRBD2 NA TRBV7-3 TGTGCCAGCAGCTGGTCTAGCGGGAACTACGAGCAGTACTTC CASSWSSGNYEQYF
TRBJ2-5 TRBD1 NA TRBV15 TGTGCCACCAGCAGAGATTCGGGCAGGGGGCAAGAGACCCAGTACTTC CATSRDSGRGQETQYF
TRBJ1-1 NA NA TRBV7-9 TGTGCCAGCAGCTCTCAACGGACAGACAACACTGAAGCTTTCTTT CASSSQRTDNTEAFF
TRBJ2-2 NA NA TRBV7-2 TGTGCCAGCAGCCCGGACAACACCGGGGAGCTGTTTTTT CASSPDNTGELFF
TRBJ2-5 TRBD1 NA TRBV7-2 TGTGCCAGCAGCCCCGGGACAGAAGAGACCCAGTACTTC CASSPGTEETQYF
TRBJ1-2 TRBD1 NA TRBV6-6 TGTGCCAGCAGTCCACAGGGGGCCTGGTATGGCTACACCTTC CASSPQGAWYGYTF
TRBJ2-7 NA NA TRBV27 TGTGCCAGCAGTTACAAGTTATCCTACGAGCAGTACTTC CASSYKLSYEQYF
TRBJ2-1 NA NA TRBV5-3 TGTGCCAGCAGCTTGGTTAGTAGCCACAATGAGCAGTTCTTC CASSLVSSHNEQFF
TRBJ2-7 NA NA TRBV27 TGTGCCAGCAGGGACCTCTACGAGCAGTACTTC CASRDLYEQYF
TRBJ2-7 NA NA TRBV4-3 TGCGCCAGCAGCCAAGAACCAGGGAGTAGGTACGAGCAGTACTTC CASSQEPGSRYEQYF
TRBJ1-2 NA NA TRBV27 TGTGCCAGCAGTCCTACAGGGTTGAGCTACACCTTC CASSPTGLSYTF
TRBJ2-3 TRBD2 NA TRBV5-6 TGTGCCAGCAGCTCAATGACTAGCGGGGAAAACACAGATACGCAGTATTTT CASSSMTSGENTDTQYF
TRBJ2-3 NA NA TRBV30 TGTGCCTGGAGTGGGGTAGGTCCGCAGTATTTT CAWSGVGPQYF
TRBJ2-1 TRBD2 NA TRBV29-1 TGCAGCGTTGAAGAGCGGGGGGACCCATACAATGAGCAGTTCTTC CSVEERGDPYNEQFF
TRBJ2-5 NA NA TRBV11-2 TGTGCCAGCAGCCAAGGGGGGGAGACCCAGTACTTC CASSQGGETQYF